This T cell receptor beta chain was identified in a study of T cells after yellow fever vaccination (dated by TCRdb to between 2017 and 2020). Study-wide context: Libraries from fractions with low cell numbers were prepared with the SMART-Seq v4 Ultra Low Input RNA kit. To track T-cell clones before and after primary and booster YFV17D yellow fever vaccination, bulk TCR alpha and beta repertoires were sequenced longitudinally. Blood was collected at multiple timepoints before and after primary and secondary immunization, and bulk PBMC replicates and cell subsets were isolated. The cohort comprised two healthy male donors, one aged 18 to 30 and one aged 30 to 40 years.

The sample was run on an Illumina NovaSeq 6000. Synthesis of TCR cDNA relied on 5'RACE template switching, a step that introduced a universal primer site along with unique molecular identifiers. cDNA synthesis was primed from both the TCR alpha and TCR beta constant segments. Library amplification used two PCR steps, and the second PCR step added sample barcodes and sequencing adapters. Sequencing of the libraries was done on either Illumina HiSeq 2500 (2x100 bp) or NovaSeq (2x150 bp). The paper's data handling went like this. Reads were demultiplexed and collapsed into UMI consensus sequences with MIGEC, and V(D)J alignment was performed with MiXCR. Vaccine-responding clonotypes were identified with edgeR using replicate PBMC samples, with FDR below 0.01 and a log2 fold change above 5 up to day 15 being required. Each bulk clonotype received a CD4 or CD8 identity based on whether the sequenced CD4 or CD8 repertoire contained that clonotype at higher abundance. Through fastp at Q25 and MiXCR, TCRdb rebuilt clones from the public reads, retaining in-frame beta chains. Here each entry gathers all rows of one CDR3 protein and keeps the most common genes and DNA. The V and J calls, along with clone size, are taken from TCRdb and not from the paper's own processing. This sample gives about 320,000 distinct CDR3 sequences in total; approximately 4.3% of them show up just once. Less than 20% of the sample is held by the ten biggest clonotypes.

Study-wide findings and limitations: The secondary T-cell response was weaker than the primary response but faster, peaking on day 5 instead of day 15. The study included only a couple of donors, which limits how far the findings can be generalized. Most clones expanded after primary vaccination (around 96% of CD4 and 80% to 90% of CD8) were re-detected after the booster, suggesting that broad memory maintenance occurred. A small share of clonotypes occurred in both CD4 and CD8 compartments, likely arising from convergent recombination. Computational filtering was required because FACS-sorted repertoires could contain abundant contaminating clonotypes from the bulk population.

According to the study, the label for this sample's treatment or condition signals: live attenuated yellow fever vaccine strain. Two biological replicates of bulk PBMCs were collected at each blood-draw timepoint. A standard Ficoll-Paque protocol was used to isolate PBMCs from peripheral blood. TriZol was used to extract RNA from bulk PBMCs, CD4 and CD8 fractions, and dextramer-positive and dextramer-negative fractions. In this sample, this clonotype turned up a few times. Its binding antigen is unknown. The record has no base qualities; no much larger clone is one base away. The CDR3 has 18 amino acids, counting the end cysteine and phenylalanine. Only CDR3 DNA is held: 54 bases, read in frame from base 1.

The clonotype was recovered from a man between 18 and 35 years old who received the YFV17D yellow fever vaccine. The chain is made from TRBV1 and TRBJ2-2; the DNA was not used to check the table's D call, TRBD2. TRBV1 is flagged as a pseudogene. The sequences come from PBMCs, collected 15 days after the yellow fever booster vaccination. The nucleotides read TGCACCAGCAGCCAAGATCTTCTCAGCGGGGTTAACACCGGGGAGCTGTTTTTT. It codes for CTSSQDLLSGVNTGELFF.